Listed here are 21 T cell receptor beta chains from one sample, sequenced in a study of blood T cell repertoires in COVID-19. Repertoires were generated with immunoSEQ multiplex PCR, while TCRdb's copy carries only in-frame clones and drops some. The sample has 210,000 or so clones, roughly four fifths seen once. The material sequenced was peripheral blood. The receptors originated from a woman in her thirties or forties with acute or convalescent COVID-19.

The chain is built from TRBV12-2 and TRBJ2-7; TRBD2 reflects the table's D call only, with no check against the DNA. TRBV12-2 is tagged as a pseudogene. The length of the CDR3 is 15 residues. CDR3 amino acids: CASRPKAGEPYEQYF. CDR3 coding DNA: TGTGCAAGTCGTCCAAAAGCGGGAGAACCCTACGAGCAGTACTTC.

The chain uses TRBV5-6 and TRBJ2-3; D may be TRBD1 (6 bases). The V and J ends lost 1 base and 2 bases respectively, with 11 bases between them. The CDR3 is made up of 15 amino acids. Germline values: CDR1 SGHDT, CDR2 YYEEEE. The CDR3 nucleotides read TGTGCCAGCAGCTTGTCCGGGACAACCACAGATACGCAGTATTTT. Amino acids: CASSLSGTTTDTQYF. Together with reference TRBV5-6 and TRBJ2-3, the CDR3 gives the full variable domain: DAGVTQSPTHLIKTRGQQVTLRCSPKSGHDTVSWYQQALGQGPQFIFQYYEEEERQRGNFPDRFSGHQFPNYSSELNVNALLLGDSALYLCASSLSGTTTDTQYFGPGTRLTVL.

This rearrangement joins TRBV4-2 to TRBJ2-2; weak D call: TRBD2 (6 bases). The CDR3 is made up of 16 amino acids. From germline, CDR1 is LGHNA and CDR2 YNFKEQ. Trimming shortened V by 5 bases and J by 7 bases, and 20 bases separated the two germline ends. The CDR3 sequence is CASSADRPSAGGELFF. The CDR3 region has the DNA TGTGCCAGCAGCGCTGATCGTCCTAGCGCCGGCGGGGAGCTGTTTTTT.

The chain carries TRBV9 and TRBJ2-5; D possibly corresponds to TRBD2 (6 bases). V was trimmed by 4 bases and J by 10 bases, leaving 20 bases between them. The germline gives CDR1 SGDLS, CDR2 YYNGEE. This CDR3 comprises 14 residues. Written as DNA, the CDR3 is TGTGCCAGCAGCACGGGACTGTGGATCAGCGACCAGTACTTC. It codes for CASSTGLWISDQYF. Based on the CDR3 plus reference TRBV9 and TRBJ2-5, the full variable domain is DSGVTQTPKHLITATGQRVTLRCSPRSGDLSVYWYQQSLDQGLQFLIQYYNGEERAKGNILERFSAQQFPDLHSELNLSSLELGDSALYFCASSTGLWISDQYFGPGTRLLVL.

This chain links TRBV5-5 with TRBJ1-5; maybe TRBD1 (6 bases). Trimming pared 5 bases from V and 0 bases from J, leaving 12 bases between. Per the germline V gene, CDR1 is SGHKS and CDR2 is YYEKEE (reference sequence). There are 15 residues in the CDR3. The CDR3: CASRNTGHSNQPQHF. CDR3 coding DNA: TGTGCCAGCAGGAATACAGGGCATAGCAATCAGCCCCAGCATTTT.

V and J are TRBV15 and TRBJ2-6; D gene ambiguous. This CDR3 comprises 15 residues. Germline V gives CDR1 LNHNV, CDR2 YYDKDF (reference sequence). The V end was cut by 8 bases, the J end by 4 bases, with 15 bases between. The CDR3 sequence is CATRVNSLGANVLTF. Here the CDR3 DNA reads TGTGCCACCCGAGTTAATAGTTTGGGGGCCAACGTCCTGACTTTC.

The chain is built from TRBV7-2 and TRBJ1-2, with D possibly TRBD1 on 6 matching bases. Germline V gene lookup returns CDR1 SGHTA and CDR2 FQGNSA. V was trimmed by 6 bases and J by 4 bases, leaving 24 bases between them. This CDR3 contains 17 residues. CDR3 sequence (DNA): TGTGCCAGCAGTTCCACCGCTACCGGGACACTCTTCTATGGCTACACCTTC. This sequence encodes CASSSTATGTLFYGYTF.

The chain recombines TRBV30 with TRBJ2-7; weak D call: TRBD1 (5 bases). The CDR3 runs to 12 residues. CDR1 is GTSNPN and CDR2 is SVGIG in the germline V gene (reference sequence). V lost 0 bases to trimming and J lost 7 bases, with 10 bases between them. CDR3 in amino acids: CAWSVGRVEQYF. In DNA, the CDR3 is TGTGCCTGGAGTGTAGGCAGGGTTGAGCAGTACTTC.

The rearrangement links TRBV7-9 to TRBJ2-3; perhaps TRBD2 as D (6 bases). Trimming left V 1 base short and J 5 bases short, with 13 bases between. CDR3 size: 15 residues. Germline lookup yields CDR1 SEHNR and CDR2 FQNEAQ (reference sequence). The DNA for the CDR3 is TGTGCCAGCAGCTTAGAAGGGGACTCAAGAGATACGCAGTATTTT. Its protein product is CASSLEGDSRDTQYF.

The chain couples TRBV5-1 to TRBJ1-1; D remains ambiguous. Germline CDR1 reads SGHRS; CDR2 reads YFSETQ. Trimming removed 0 bases from V and 6 bases from J, with 18 bases in between. This CDR3 region has 16 residues. Here the CDR3 reads CASSLEGRGLLAEAFF. In DNA, the CDR3 is TGCGCCAGCAGCTTGGAAGGTAGAGGGCTCCTCGCTGAAGCTTTCTTT.

The chain joins TRBV7-2 to TRBJ1-5; 9 bases agree with TRBD1. From germline, CDR1 is SGHTA and CDR2 FQGNSA. The CDR3 is 14 residues long. V trimming: 5 bases; J trimming: 7 bases; junction bases outside the gene matches: 6. CDR3 nucleotide sequence: TGTGCCAGCAGCCTACAGGGGGCTAAACAGCCCCAGCATTTT. Residues: CASSLQGAKQPQHF.

This clone was seen only once. The chain uses TRBV19 and TRBJ1-2, with 8 nucleotides matching TRBD1. The junction had 2 bases not matched to a gene; V was cut back by 6 bases and J by 2 bases. This CDR3 has 13 amino acids. Germline CDR1 and CDR2: LNHDA and SQIVND (reference sequence). CDR3: CASSDRGNYGYTF. CDR3 nucleotides: TGTGCCAGTAGCGACAGGGGAAACTATGGCTACACCTTC.

J is TRBJ1-6 and V is TRBV27; tentatively, D is TRBD1 (6 bases). The V gene's germline CDR1 is MNHEY and CDR2 SMNVEV (reference sequence). The CDR3 has 16 amino acids. Trimming removed 3 bases from V and 4 bases from J, with 13 bases in between. The CDR3 DNA reads TGTGCCAGCAGTTTGGGTACAGGGCAATATAATTCACCCCTCCACTTT. It translates to CASSLGTGQYNSPLHF.

The chain recombines TRBV15 with TRBJ1-3, with D possibly matching TRBD1 (6 bases). Trimming left V 3 bases short and J 2 bases short, with 14 bases between. Per germline, CDR1 LNHNV and CDR2 YYDKDF (reference sequence). CDR3 size: 16 residues. CDR3 DNA: TGTGCCACCAGCAGGATAACAGGGTATCCTGGAAACACCATATATTTT. Residues: CATSRITGYPGNTIYF.

The chain recombines TRBV15 with TRBJ1-2; 9 nucleotides match TRBD1. There are 15 residues in the CDR3. Trimming at V came to 2 bases and at J to 4 bases, leaving 5 bases not matched to a gene. Per germline, CDR1 LNHNV and CDR2 YYDKDF (reference sequence). CDR3 bases: TGTGCCACCAGCAGACACCGACAGGGGGGCTATGGCTACACCTTC. Protein product: CATSRHRQGGYGYTF.

The rearrangement joins TRBV24-1 to TRBJ1-2; D gene ambiguous. This CDR3 has 9 amino acids. Trimming stripped 9 bases from V and 6 bases from J, with 4 bases between. Germline V gene sequence: CDR1 KGHDR, CDR2 SFDVKD. The CDR3 protein is CATCDGYTF. Here the CDR3 DNA reads TGTGCCACCTGCGATGGCTACACCTTC.

This clone has just a few counts. Different DNA sequences within this sample yield the same CDR3. The V call is TRBV11-2, the J call TRBJ1-1; a possible D gene is TRBD1 (5 bases). Germline V gene lookup returns CDR1 SGHAT and CDR2 FQNNGV. The CDR3 is 14 residues long. With 1 base removed from V and 4 bases from J, the gap between germline ends came to 10 bases. CDR3 protein: CASSLVGGGTEAFF. DNA of the CDR3: TGTGCCAGCAGCTTAGTCGGGGGGGGCACTGAAGCTTTCTTT.

This clone was picked up a small number of times. The chain couples TRBV4-2 to TRBJ1-1, with D unresolved. This CDR3 is built from 14 residues. Germline V gives CDR1 LGHNA, CDR2 YNFKEQ. V shed 0 bases and J shed 0 bases, with 5 bases lying between them. CDR3 amino acids: CASSQDPVNTEAFF. The CDR3 DNA follows: TGTGCCAGCAGCCAAGATCCGGTGAACACTGAAGCTTTCTTT.

The chain has TRBV19 and TRBJ1-1; D uncertain. Trimming pared 4 bases from V and 10 bases from J, leaving 16 bases between. This CDR3 comprises 13 residues. Germline-derived CDR1 and CDR2 are LNHDA and SQIVND (reference sequence). The CDR3: CASSTWHGERAFF. The CDR3 coding sequence is TGTGCCAGTAGTACTTGGCACGGAGAACGAGCTTTCTTT.

The J gene is TRBJ2-5, the V gene TRBV4-1, with D uncertain. The ends were cut back, 0 bases at V and 3 bases at J, with 11 bases in the middle. From germline, CDR1 is MGHRA and CDR2 YSYEKL. The CDR3 runs to 15 residues. CDR3 DNA sequence: TGCGCCAGCAGCCAAGATCAGACTCTTGAAGAGACCCAGTACTTC. It yields the protein CASSQDQTLEETQYF.

The V gene is TRBV19, the J gene TRBJ1-1; weak D call: TRBD1 (5 bases). V lost 1 base and J lost 4, with 13 bases in between. Per the germline V gene, CDR1 is LNHDA and CDR2 is SQIVND (reference sequence). The length of the CDR3 is 15 residues. The DNA of the CDR3 is TGTGCCAGTAGTATAGTGCCAGGGCTAGGCACTGAAGCTTTCTTT. It is translated as CASSIVPGLGTEAFF. Looking up the rest from reference TRBV19 and TRBJ1-1 gives the full variable domain: DGGITQSPKYLFRKEGQNVTLSCEQNLNHDAMYWYRQDPGQGLRLIYYSQIVNDFQKGDIAEGYSVSREKKESFPLTVTSAQKNPTAFYLCASSIVPGLGTEAFFGQGTRLTVV.